This TCR beta chain is drawn from a study of T-cell reconstitution after alpha-beta-depleted transplantation in children. General study findings and limits: Reported findings indicate that, about two months after transplant, alpha-beta T cells came from several hundred expanded clones, which were derived from non-depleted graft cells. The authors attributed T-cell counts and diversity one year after transplant mostly to newly produced T cells.

The ends were cut back, 8 bases at V and 3 bases at J, with 14 bases in the middle. In germline, CDR1 is SEHNR, CDR2 FQNEAQ (reference sequence). The CDR3 runs to 13 residues. Library preparation (for TCRbeta) was performed with unique molecular identifiers. TCRdb passed the PCR reads through MiXCR, listing each CDR3 protein once. The sample yields 150,000 to 250,000 distinct CDR3 sequences, 6.3% seen once. This clonotype showed up many times. The antigen remains unidentified. The material was PBMCs, obtained before TCRalphabeta/CD19-depleted stem cell transplant. J is TRBJ2-7 and V is TRBV7-9; D perhaps matches TRBD2 (5 bases). The origin of this receptor is a girl under three years old with combined immunodeficiency, due to receive a stem cell transplant. CDR3 residues: CASRWAGDYEQYF. The CDR3 DNA follows: TGTGCCAGCCGCTGGGCCGGGGACTACGAGCAGTACTTC.